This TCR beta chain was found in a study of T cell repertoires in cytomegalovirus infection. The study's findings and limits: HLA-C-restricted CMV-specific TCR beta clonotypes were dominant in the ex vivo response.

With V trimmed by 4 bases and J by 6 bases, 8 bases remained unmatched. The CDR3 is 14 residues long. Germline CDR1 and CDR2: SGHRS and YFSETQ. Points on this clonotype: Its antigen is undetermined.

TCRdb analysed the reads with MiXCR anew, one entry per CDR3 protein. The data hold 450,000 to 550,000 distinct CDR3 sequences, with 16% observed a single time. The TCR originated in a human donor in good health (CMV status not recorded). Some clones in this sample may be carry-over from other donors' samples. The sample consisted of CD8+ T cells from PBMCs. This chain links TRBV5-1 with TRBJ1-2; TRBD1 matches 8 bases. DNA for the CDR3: TGCGCCAGCAGCGGACAGGGTGGGGTGGATGGCTACACCTTC. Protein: CASSGQGGVDGYTF.